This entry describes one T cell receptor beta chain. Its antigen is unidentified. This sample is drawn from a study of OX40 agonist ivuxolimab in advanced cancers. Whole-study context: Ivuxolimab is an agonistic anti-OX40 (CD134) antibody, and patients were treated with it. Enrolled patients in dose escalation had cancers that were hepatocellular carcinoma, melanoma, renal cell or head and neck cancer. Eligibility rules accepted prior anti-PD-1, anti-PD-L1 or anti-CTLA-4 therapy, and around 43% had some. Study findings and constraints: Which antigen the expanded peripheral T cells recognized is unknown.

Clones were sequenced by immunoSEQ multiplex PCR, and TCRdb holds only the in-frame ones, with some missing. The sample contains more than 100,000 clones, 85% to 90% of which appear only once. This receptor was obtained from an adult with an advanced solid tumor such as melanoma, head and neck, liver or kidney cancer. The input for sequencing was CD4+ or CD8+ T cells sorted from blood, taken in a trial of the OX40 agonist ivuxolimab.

The CDR3 loop reads CASSMGGQGGETQYF. CDR3 DNA sequence: TGTGCCAGTAGTATGGGCGGCCAGGGTGGGGAGACCCAGTACTTC. The chain joins TRBV19 to TRBJ2-5, with a tentative D call TRBD1 (5 bases). The germline V and J ends were trimmed by 3 bases and 5 bases, with 16 bases remaining between them. Germline V gene data show CDR1 as LNHDA and CDR2 as SQIVND (reference sequence). CDR3 size: 15 residues.